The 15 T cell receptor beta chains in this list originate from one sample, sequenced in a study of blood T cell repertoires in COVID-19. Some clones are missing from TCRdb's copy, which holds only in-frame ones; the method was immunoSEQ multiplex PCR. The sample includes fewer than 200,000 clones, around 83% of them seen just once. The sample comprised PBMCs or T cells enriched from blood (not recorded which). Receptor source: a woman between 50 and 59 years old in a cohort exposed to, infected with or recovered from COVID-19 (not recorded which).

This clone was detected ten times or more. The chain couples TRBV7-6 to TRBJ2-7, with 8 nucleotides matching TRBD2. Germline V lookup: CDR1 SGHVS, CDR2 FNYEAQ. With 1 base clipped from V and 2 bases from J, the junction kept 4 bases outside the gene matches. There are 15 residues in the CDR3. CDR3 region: CASSLGGGPTYEQYF. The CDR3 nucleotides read TGTGCCAGCAGCTTAGGCGGGGGGCCTACCTACGAGCAGTACTTC.

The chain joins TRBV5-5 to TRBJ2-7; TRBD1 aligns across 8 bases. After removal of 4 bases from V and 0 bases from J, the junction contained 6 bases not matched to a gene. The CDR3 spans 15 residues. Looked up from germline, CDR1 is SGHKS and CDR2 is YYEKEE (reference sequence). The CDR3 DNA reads TGTGCCAGCAGCGCCGGGACAGGAGTCTCCTACGAGCAGTACTTC. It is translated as CASSAGTGVSYEQYF. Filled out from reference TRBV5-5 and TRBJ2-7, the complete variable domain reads DAGVTQSPTHLIKTRGQQVTLRCSPISGHKSVSWYQQVLGQGPQFIFQYYEKEERGRGNFPDRFSARQFPNYSSELNVNALLLGDSALYLCASSAGTGVSYEQYFGPGTRLTVT.

The CDR3 coding sequence is TGCACCGAGCGGGACCCAACAGATACGCAGTATTTT. Translated: CTERDPTDTQYF. The chain joins TRBV1 to TRBJ2-3; the table assigns TRBD2, which was not confirmed against the DNA. TRBV1 is an annotated pseudogene. The CDR3 has 12 amino acids.

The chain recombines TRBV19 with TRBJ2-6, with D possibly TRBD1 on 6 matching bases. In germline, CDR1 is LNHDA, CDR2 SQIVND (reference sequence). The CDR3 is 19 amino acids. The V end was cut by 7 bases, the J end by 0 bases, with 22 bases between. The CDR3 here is CASTALRTAGSSGANVLTF. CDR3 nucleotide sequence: TGTGCCAGTACCGCACTCCGGACAGCAGGTTCCTCTGGGGCCAACGTCCTGACTTTC.

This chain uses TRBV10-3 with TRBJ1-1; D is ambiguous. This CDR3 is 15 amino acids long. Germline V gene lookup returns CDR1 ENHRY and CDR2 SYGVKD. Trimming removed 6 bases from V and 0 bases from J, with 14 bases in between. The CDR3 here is CAISPTEGLNTEAFF. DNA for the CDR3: TGTGCCATCAGCCCAACCGAGGGTTTGAACACTGAAGCTTTCTTT.

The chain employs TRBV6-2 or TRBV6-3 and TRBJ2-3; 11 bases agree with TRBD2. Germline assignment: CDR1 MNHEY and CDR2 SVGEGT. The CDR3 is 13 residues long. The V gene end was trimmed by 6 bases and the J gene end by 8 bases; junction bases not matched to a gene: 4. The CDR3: CASSASGGRTQYF. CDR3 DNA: TGTGCCAGCAGCGCTAGCGGGGGGCGTACGCAGTATTTT.

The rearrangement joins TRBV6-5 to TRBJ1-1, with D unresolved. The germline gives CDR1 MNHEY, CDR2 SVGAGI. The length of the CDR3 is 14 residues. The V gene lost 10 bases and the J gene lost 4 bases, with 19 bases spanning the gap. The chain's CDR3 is CATSPDFMGTEAFF. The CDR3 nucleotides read TGTGCCACCTCACCGGACTTCATGGGCACTGAAGCTTTCTTT.

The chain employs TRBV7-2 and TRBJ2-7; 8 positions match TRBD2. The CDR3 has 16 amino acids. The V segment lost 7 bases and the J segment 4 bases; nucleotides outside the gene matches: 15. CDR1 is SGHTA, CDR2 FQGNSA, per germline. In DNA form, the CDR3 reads TGTGCCAGCACCCGCCGGGGGGGAGGGGGATCTTACGAGCAGTACTTC. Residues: CASTRRGGGGSYEQYF. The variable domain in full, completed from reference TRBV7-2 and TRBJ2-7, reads GAGVSQSPSNKVTEKGKDVELRCDPISGHTALYWYRQSLGQGLEFLIYFQGNSAPDKSGLPSDRFSAERTGGSVSTLTIQRTQQEDSAVYLCASTRRGGGGSYEQYFGPGTRLTVT.

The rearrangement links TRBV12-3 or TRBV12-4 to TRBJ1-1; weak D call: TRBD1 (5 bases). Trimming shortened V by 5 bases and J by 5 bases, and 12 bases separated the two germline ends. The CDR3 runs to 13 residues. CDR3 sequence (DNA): TGTGCCAGCAGTCCCACGGGGGAGACTGAAGCTTTCTTT. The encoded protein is CASSPTGETEAFF.

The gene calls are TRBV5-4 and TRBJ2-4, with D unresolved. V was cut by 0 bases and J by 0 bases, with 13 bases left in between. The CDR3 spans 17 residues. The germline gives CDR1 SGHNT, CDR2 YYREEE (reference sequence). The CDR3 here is CASSLASGSIAKNIQYF. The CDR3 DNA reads TGTGCCAGCAGCTTGGCGTCCGGTTCTATAGCCAAAAACATTCAGTACTTC.

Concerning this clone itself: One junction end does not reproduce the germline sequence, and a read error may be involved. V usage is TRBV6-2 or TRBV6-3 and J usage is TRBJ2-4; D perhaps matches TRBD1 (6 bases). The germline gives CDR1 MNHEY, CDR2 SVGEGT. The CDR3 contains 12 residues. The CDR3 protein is CASSTRTERGLF. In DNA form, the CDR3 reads TGTGCCAGCAGCACCCGGACAGAACGGGGCCTCTTC.

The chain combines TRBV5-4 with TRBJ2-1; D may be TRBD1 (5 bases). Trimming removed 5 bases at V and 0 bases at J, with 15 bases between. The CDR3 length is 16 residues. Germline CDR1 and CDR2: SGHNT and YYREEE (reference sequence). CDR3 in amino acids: CASREQASSSYNEQFF. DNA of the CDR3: TGTGCCAGCAGGGAACAGGCATCGAGCTCCTACAATGAGCAGTTCTTC.

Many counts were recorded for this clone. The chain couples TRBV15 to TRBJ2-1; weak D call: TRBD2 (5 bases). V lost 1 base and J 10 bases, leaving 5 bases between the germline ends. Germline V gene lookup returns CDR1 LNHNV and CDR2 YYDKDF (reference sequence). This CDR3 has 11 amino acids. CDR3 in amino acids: CATSRAGEQFF. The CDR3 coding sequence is TGTGCCACCAGCAGAGCGGGGGAGCAGTTCTTC.

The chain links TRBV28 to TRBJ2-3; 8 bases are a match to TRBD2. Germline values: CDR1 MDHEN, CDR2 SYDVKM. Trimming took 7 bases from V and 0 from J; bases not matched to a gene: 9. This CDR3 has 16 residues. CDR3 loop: CASNKSGRPSTDTQYF. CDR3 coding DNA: TGTGCCAGCAACAAGAGCGGGAGACCTAGCACAGATACGCAGTATTTT.

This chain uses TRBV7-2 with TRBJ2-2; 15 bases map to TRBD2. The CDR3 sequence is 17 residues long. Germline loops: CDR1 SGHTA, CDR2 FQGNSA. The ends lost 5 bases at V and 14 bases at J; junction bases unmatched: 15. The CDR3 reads CASSPSPGLAGGRYLFF. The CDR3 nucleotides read TGTGCCAGCAGCCCATCTCCGGGACTAGCGGGAGGTCGGTACCTGTTTTTT.